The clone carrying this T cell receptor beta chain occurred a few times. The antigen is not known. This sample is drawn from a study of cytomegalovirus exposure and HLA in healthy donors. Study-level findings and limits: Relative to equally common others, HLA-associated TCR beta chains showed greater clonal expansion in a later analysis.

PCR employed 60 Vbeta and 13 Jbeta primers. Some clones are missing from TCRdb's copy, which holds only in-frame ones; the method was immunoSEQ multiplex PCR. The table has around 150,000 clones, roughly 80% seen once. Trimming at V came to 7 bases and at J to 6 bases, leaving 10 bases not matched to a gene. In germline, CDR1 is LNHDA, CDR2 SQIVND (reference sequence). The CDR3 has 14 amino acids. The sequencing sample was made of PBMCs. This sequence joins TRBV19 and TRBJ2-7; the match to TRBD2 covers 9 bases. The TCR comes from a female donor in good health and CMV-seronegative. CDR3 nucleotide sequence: TGTGCCAGTAAGGTGCTAGCGGGGAGCTCCGAGCAGTACTTC. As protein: CASKVLAGSSEQYF.